The 14 T cell receptor beta chains listed next were all sequenced from one sample in a study of healthy donors' naive CD4 and CD8 T cells. Each TCR library used around 500 ng of total RNA and a linear amplification protocol. MiXCR, applied by TCRdb to the reads, yields one record per CDR3 protein. The sample lists about 200,000 distinct CDR3 sequences; around three quarters were seen once. Sequences were obtained from naive CD4+ and CD8+ T cells sorted from blood, pooled from several donors. The receptors were gathered from a pool of human donors in good health; the sample pools cells from several healthy donors.

The V and J genes are TRBV29-1 and TRBJ2-1, with 12 nucleotides matching TRBD2. CDR1 is SQVTM, CDR2 ANQGSEA, per germline. With V trimmed by 6 bases and J by 6 bases, 6 bases remained unmatched. The length of the CDR3 is 14 residues. The CDR3 DNA sequence: TGCAGCGTGCTGACTAGCGGGAGTATCAATGAGCAGTTCTTC. It encodes CSVLTSGSINEQFF.

This rearrangement joins TRBV19 to TRBJ1-2; D perhaps matches TRBD1 (5 bases). Germline V gene data show CDR1 as LNHDA and CDR2 as SQIVND (reference sequence). Trimming cost V 3 bases and J 7 bases, with 18 bases left between them. CDR3 size: 15 residues. CDR3 nucleotide sequence: TGTGCCAGTAGTATCGGGTCGGCGGGGACGGGTGGCTACACCTTC. It specifies CASSIGSAGTGGYTF.

The rearrangement links TRBV6-5 to TRBJ1-2, with 9 bases that match TRBD1. The CDR3 has 17 amino acids. Germline V gives CDR1 MNHEY, CDR2 SVGAGI. V lost 3 bases to trimming and J lost 8 bases; unmatched junction nucleotides: 16. The CDR3 DNA is TGTGCCAGCAGTTATGTTCGAACAGGGGGCTTATCTCAGGGCTACACCTTC. The encoded protein is CASSYVRTGGLSQGYTF.

The chain links TRBV5-5 to TRBJ1-1, with TRBD1 matching over 7 bases. Trimming at V came to 2 bases and at J to 7 bases, leaving 2 bases not matched to a gene. Germline assignment: CDR1 SGHKS and CDR2 YYEKEE (reference sequence). The CDR3 has 12 residues. The CDR3 DNA reads as TGTGCCAGCAGCTTTACAGGGGTTGAAGCTTTCTTT. It encodes CASSFTGVEAFF. The full variable domain, with the rest looked up from reference TRBV5-5 and TRBJ1-1, is DAGVTQSPTHLIKTRGQQVTLRCSPISGHKSVSWYQQVLGQGPQFIFQYYEKEERGRGNFPDRFSARQFPNYSSELNVNALLLGDSALYLCASSFTGVEAFFGQGTRLTVV.

The gene calls are TRBV29-1 and TRBJ2-7; TRBD1 matches at 8 bases. The CDR3 is made up of 14 amino acids. Per germline, CDR1 SQVTM and CDR2 ANQGSEA. V was pared by 7 bases and J by 2 bases, with 10 bases of the junction left unmatched. The CDR3 DNA sequence: TGCAGCGGACTCGACAGGGGCAAACCCTACGAGCAGTACTTC. Translated, it gives CSGLDRGKPYEQYF.

CDR3 sequence reads: CASSSFSYEQYF. The CDR3 DNA follows: TGTGCCAGCAGCTCTTTTTCCTACGAGCAGTACTTC. The genes are TRBV5-5 and TRBJ2-7, with unresolved D. CDR3 length equals 12 residues. CDR1 and CDR2 from the germline V gene are SGHKS and YYEKEE (reference sequence). Trimming left V 3 bases short and J 1 base short, with 5 bases between.

V gene TRBV27 combines with J gene TRBJ2-7; 12 bases line up with TRBD1. The CDR3 consists of 14 residues. With V trimmed by 5 bases and J by 5 bases, 4 bases remained unmatched. In germline, CDR1 is MNHEY, CDR2 SMNVEV (reference sequence). CDR3 DNA: TGTGCCAGCAGTGTTGGGACAGGGGGCCACGAGCAGTACTTC. It translates to CASSVGTGGHEQYF.

The chain links TRBV6-5 to TRBJ2-7; D may be TRBD1 or TRBD2 (6 bases each). Per germline, CDR1 MNHEY and CDR2 SVGAGI. The V and J ends lost 7 bases and 3 bases respectively, with 13 bases between them. This CDR3 comprises 13 residues. The CDR3: CASTKGGIYEQYF. The CDR3, as DNA: TGTGCCAGCACCAAGGGGGGCATCTACGAGCAGTACTTC.

The chain has TRBV29-1 and TRBJ2-2; possible D gene TRBD2, 5 bases. Per the germline V gene, CDR1 is SQVTM and CDR2 is ANQGSEA. The CDR3 length is 14 residues. Trimming shortened V by 7 bases and J by 0 bases, and 12 bases separated the two germline ends. CDR3 amino acids: CSAKLVANTGELFF. The DNA for the CDR3 is TGCAGCGCCAAACTAGTAGCGAACACCGGGGAGCTGTTTTTT.

V gene TRBV28 combines with J gene TRBJ2-1; TRBD2 matches at 10 bases. Germline lookup yields CDR1 MDHEN and CDR2 SYDVKM. The junction had 5 bases not matched to a gene; V was cut back by 4 bases and J by 5 bases. This CDR3 region has 15 residues. The CDR3 DNA sequence: TGTGCCAGCAGTTCCCGGACTAGCGGCCACAATGAGCAGTTCTTC. Its translation is CASSSRTSGHNEQFF. Full variable domain (missing parts from reference TRBV28 and TRBJ2-1): DVKVTQSSRYLVKRTGEKVFLECVQDMDHENMFWYRQDPGLGLRLIYFSYDVKMKEKGDIPEGYSVSREKKERFSLILESASTNQTSMYLCASSSRTSGHNEQFFGPGTRLTVL.

The J gene is TRBJ2-1, the V gene TRBV29-1, with 7 bases that match TRBD1. Germline V CDR1 and CDR2: SQVTM, ANQGSEA. This CDR3 spans 12 amino acids. V shed 6 bases, J shed 10 bases, and the junction held 9 bases outside the gene matches. The CDR3 region is CSVKRQGVEQFF. The DNA of the CDR3 is TGCAGCGTCAAACGGCAGGGGGTAGAGCAGTTCTTC.

The J gene is TRBJ1-2, the V gene TRBV5-6; D is undetermined. CDR1 is SGHDT, CDR2 YYEEEE, per germline. The CDR3 is 12 residues long. V was shortened by 2 bases and J by 5 bases, with 7 bases between the two germline ends. The DNA of the CDR3 is TGTGCCAGCAGCTTAGAACTATATGGCTACACCTTC. Translation gives CASSLELYGYTF.

The DNA for the CDR3 is TGTGCCAGCAGTTTCGGGACAACTTACGAGCAGTACTTC. Translation gives CASSFGTTYEQYF. The rearrangement links TRBV12-3 or TRBV12-4 to TRBJ2-7, with D perhaps matching TRBD1 (6 bases). V was trimmed by 3 bases and J by 4 bases, leaving 10 bases between them. This CDR3 region has 13 residues.

The J gene is TRBJ1-1, the V gene TRBV20-1; TRBD1 agrees at 8 bases. The J segment lost 1 base and the V segment lost 7 bases, leaving 8 bases of the junction unmatched. The CDR3 contains 14 residues. Germline V gives CDR1 DFQATT, CDR2 SNEGSKA (reference sequence). The CDR3 DNA reads as TGCAGTGTGTATAGGACAGGGCGGAACACTGAAGCTTTCTTT. It encodes CSVYRTGRNTEAFF.